The 8 T cell receptor beta chains listed next were all sequenced from one sample in a study of T cell repertoires in cytomegalovirus infection. These TCRs' antigens remain unknown. TCRdb used MiXCR to reprocess the reads, holding one entry per CDR3 protein. Here the sample spans some 800,000 distinct CDR3 sequences, approximately 29% being singletons. Material: cultured CD8+ T cells from PBMCs, obtained from culture after CMV antigen stimulation. The origin of the receptors is a human donor in good health (CMV status not recorded). Some clones in this sample may be carry-over from other donors' samples.

CDR3 in amino acids: CAIRGTRDTQYF. CDR3 DNA: TGTGCCATCAGGGGGACAAGGGATACGCAGTATTTT. The chain is built from TRBV10-3 and TRBJ2-3; perhaps TRBD1 as D (6 bases). This CDR3 has 12 residues. Trimming stripped 6 bases from V and 6 bases from J, with 10 bases between. Germline V gene data show CDR1 as ENHRY and CDR2 as SYGVKD.

In this sample, this clonotype turned up many times. The chain uses TRBV7-9 and TRBJ1-6; TRBD1 aligns across 10 bases. CDR3 length: 15 amino acids. J gave up 8 bases and V 4 bases, and 5 bases lay outside the gene matches. Germline lookup yields CDR1 SEHNR and CDR2 FQNEAQ (reference sequence). The CDR3 nucleotides read TGTGCCAGCAGCTACGGGGACAGGGGATATTCACCCCTCCACTTT. It translates to CASSYGDRGYSPLHF.

This chain uses TRBV5-6 with TRBJ2-7; no firm D call. Trimming took off 4 bases at V and 3 bases at J, with 14 bases between the two ends. This CDR3 is 14 amino acids long. The V gene's germline CDR1 is SGHDT and CDR2 YYEEEE. The CDR3 protein is CASSPQNNDYEQYV. CDR3 nucleotides: TGTGCCAGCAGCCCCCAGAATAATGACTACGAGCAGTACGTC.

This clonotype has at least ten counts. The CDR3 region is CASSLAYRADIRNEQFF. CDR3 coding DNA: TGTGCCAGCAGCTTAGCGTACAGGGCCGATATACGGAATGAGCAGTTCTTC. The gene calls are TRBV7-8 and TRBJ2-1; TRBD1 is a possible D gene (6 bases). Germline V gene data show CDR1 as SGHVS and CDR2 as FQNEAQ. The CDR3 is 17 residues long. V dropped 0 bases and J dropped 7 bases, with 19 bases sitting between them.

V gene TRBV7-9 combines with J gene TRBJ1-2; D possibly corresponds to TRBD1 (5 bases). CDR1 and CDR2 from the germline V gene are SEHNR and FQNEAQ (reference sequence). V gave up 3 bases and J gave up 0 bases, with 14 bases separating them. The CDR3 covers 16 residues. This CDR3 reads CASSFSGAPSNYGYTF. For the CDR3, the DNA is TGTGCCAGCAGCTTCTCTGGGGCGCCGTCTAACTATGGCTACACCTTC.

This clonotype was observed many times. The CDR3, as DNA: TGTGCCAGTAGTATCCCGAACACTGAAGCTTTCTTT. Its translation: CASSIPNTEAFF. V usage is TRBV19 and J usage is TRBJ1-1; no firm D call. Germline V gives CDR1 LNHDA, CDR2 SQIVND (reference sequence). This CDR3 is 12 amino acids long. Deletions cut 3 bases from V and 1 base from J, with 3 bases between.

This clonotype was recorded a few times. The chain links TRBV19 to TRBJ1-3; D might be TRBD1 (6 bases). Germline V lookup: CDR1 LNHDA, CDR2 SQIVND (reference sequence). V was cut by 7 bases and J by 4 bases, with 23 bases left in between. This CDR3 has 17 residues. This CDR3 reads CASTQSGHYSSGNTIYF. CDR3 DNA sequence: TGTGCCAGTACCCAATCGGGACACTATTCGTCGGGAAACACCATATATTTT.

The CDR3 reads CASSERTGGLSEQYF. CDR3 DNA sequence: TGTGCCAGCAGCGAGAGGACAGGGGGCCTTTCCGAGCAGTACTTC. The V and J genes are TRBV7-9 and TRBJ2-7; 11 bases align to TRBD1. Looked up from germline, CDR1 is SEHNR and CDR2 is FQNEAQ (reference sequence). This CDR3 spans 15 amino acids. V was clipped by 5 bases and J by 6 bases; unmatched bases: 9.